This TCR beta chain was sequenced for a study of T cell repertoires in cytomegalovirus infection (dated by TCRdb to about 2019). For the wider study: Donor HLA type was relevant to the analysis, as public TCR beta signatures indicated carriage of CMV infection together with the matching HLA type.

These reads were obtained on an Illumina HiSeq 1500. TCRdb ran its own pipeline on the public reads, namely fastp trimming at Q25 and MiXCR clone calling, and kept in-frame beta chains. Each entry merges the rows of one CDR3 protein and shows their most common DNA and genes. This sample lists around 240,000 distinct CDR3 sequences; under 25% were detected once. The ten largest make up 15% to 20% of the sample. The research as a whole found: The ex vivo response was dominated by HLA-C-restricted CMV-specific TCR beta clonotypes, and the single most frequent clonotype in two of eight donors was supplied by these HLA-C-restricted clonotypes. In both this cohort and an independent cohort of several hundred donors, the cumulative frequency of public TCR beta family members distinguished carriers of CMV infection plus the relevant HLA type.

In the germline V gene (reference sequence), CDR1 corresponds to MNHEY and CDR2 to SMNVEV. The CDR3, cysteine through phenylalanine, is 17 amino acids long. The read is trimmed to its CDR3 DNA, 51 bases read in frame from base 1. As to this clonotype: There is no known antigen for this receptor. At one of its ends the junction is not consistent with the germline gene, which may arise from a read error.

The sequenced sample was CD8+ T cells from PBMCs. This clonotype was obtained from a human donor in good health (CMV status not recorded). Some clones in this sample may be carry-over from other donors' samples. The chain links TRBV27 with TRBJ1-5, with a tentative D gene TRBD1 over 5 matching bases. The DNA reads TGTGCCAACAGTGTCCAAGGAATGGTGGGAGGGGATCAGCCCCAGCATTTT. The encoded protein is CANSVQGMVGGDQPQHF.